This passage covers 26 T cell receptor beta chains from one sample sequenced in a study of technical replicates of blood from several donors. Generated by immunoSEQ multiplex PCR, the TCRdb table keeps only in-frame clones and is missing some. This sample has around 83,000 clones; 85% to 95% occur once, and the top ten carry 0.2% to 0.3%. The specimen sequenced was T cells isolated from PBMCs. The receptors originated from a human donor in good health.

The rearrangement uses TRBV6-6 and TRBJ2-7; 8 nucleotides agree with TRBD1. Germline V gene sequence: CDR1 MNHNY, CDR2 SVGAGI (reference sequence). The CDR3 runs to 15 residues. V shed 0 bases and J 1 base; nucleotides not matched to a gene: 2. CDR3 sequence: CASSYSGQGSYEQYF. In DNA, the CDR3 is TGTGCCAGCAGTTACTCCGGACAGGGATCCTACGAGCAGTACTTC.

CDR3 residues: CASSLNSGGLTDTQYF. Here the CDR3 DNA reads TGTGCCAGCAGCCTAAATAGCGGGGGGCTCACAGATACGCAGTATTTT. The chain couples TRBV4-2 to TRBJ2-3, with 10 nucleotides matching TRBD2. V trimming: 4 bases; J trimming: 2 bases; junction bases outside the gene matches: 6. The germline V gene has CDR1 LGHNA and CDR2 YNFKEQ. This CDR3 has 16 amino acids.

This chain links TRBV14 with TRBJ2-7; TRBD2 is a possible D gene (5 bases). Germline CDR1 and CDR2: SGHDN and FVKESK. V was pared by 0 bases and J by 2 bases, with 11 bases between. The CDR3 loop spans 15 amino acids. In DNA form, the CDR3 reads TGTGCCAGCAGCCAAGATACGGGGAGACCCTACGAGCAGTACTTC. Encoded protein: CASSQDTGRPYEQYF.

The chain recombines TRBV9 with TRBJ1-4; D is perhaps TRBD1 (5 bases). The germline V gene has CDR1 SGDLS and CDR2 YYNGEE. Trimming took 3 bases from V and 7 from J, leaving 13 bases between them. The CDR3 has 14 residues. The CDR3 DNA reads TGTGCCAGCAGCGGCCCGGGACTCACTGAAAAACTGTTTTTT. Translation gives CASSGPGLTEKLFF.

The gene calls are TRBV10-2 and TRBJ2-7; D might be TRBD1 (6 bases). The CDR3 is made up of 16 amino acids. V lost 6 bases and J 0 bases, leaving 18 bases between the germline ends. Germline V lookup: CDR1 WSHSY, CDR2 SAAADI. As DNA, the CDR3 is TGCGCCAGCAGCCGCCTTGGACAGACAAGCTCCTACGAGCAGTACTTC. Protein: CASSRLGQTSSYEQYF.

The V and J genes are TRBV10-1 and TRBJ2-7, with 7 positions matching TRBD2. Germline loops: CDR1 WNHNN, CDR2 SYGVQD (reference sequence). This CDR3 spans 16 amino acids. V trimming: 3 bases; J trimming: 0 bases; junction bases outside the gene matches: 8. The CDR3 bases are TGCGCCAGCAGTGATAGCCGGGGGGTTAGCTCCTACGAGCAGTACTTC. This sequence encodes CASSDSRGVSSYEQYF.

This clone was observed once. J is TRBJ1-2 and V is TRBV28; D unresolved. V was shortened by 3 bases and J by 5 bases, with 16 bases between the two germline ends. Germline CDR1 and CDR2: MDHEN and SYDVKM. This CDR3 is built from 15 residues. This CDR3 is CASSFGGDSKYGYTF. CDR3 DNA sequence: TGTGCCAGCAGTTTCGGCGGCGACTCAAAATATGGCTACACCTTC.

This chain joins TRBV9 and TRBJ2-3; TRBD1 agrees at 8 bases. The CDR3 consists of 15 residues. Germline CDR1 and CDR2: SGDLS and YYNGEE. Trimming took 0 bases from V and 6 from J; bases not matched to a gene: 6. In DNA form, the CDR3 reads TGTGCCAGCAGCGTAGGGACAGGGAGTGTGGATACGCAGTATTTT. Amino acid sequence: CASSVGTGSVDTQYF.

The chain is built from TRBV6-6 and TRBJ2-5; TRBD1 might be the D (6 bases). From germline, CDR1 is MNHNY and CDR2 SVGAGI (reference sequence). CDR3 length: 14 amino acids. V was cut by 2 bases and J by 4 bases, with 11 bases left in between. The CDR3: CASSYGGRTETQYF. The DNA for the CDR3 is TGTGCCAGCAGTTACGGGGGCAGGACAGAGACCCAGTACTTC.

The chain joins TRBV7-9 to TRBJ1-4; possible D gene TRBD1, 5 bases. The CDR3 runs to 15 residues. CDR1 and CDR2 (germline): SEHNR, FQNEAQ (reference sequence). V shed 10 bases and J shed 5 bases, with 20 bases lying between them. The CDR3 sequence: CATTLFQGNNEKLFF. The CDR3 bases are TGTGCCACCACTTTATTTCAGGGAAACAATGAAAAACTGTTTTTT. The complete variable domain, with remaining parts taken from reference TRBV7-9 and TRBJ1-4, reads DTGVSQNPRHKITKRGQNVTFRCDPISEHNRLYWYRQTLGQGPEFLTYFQNEAQLEKSRLLSDRFSAERPKGSFSTLEIQRTEQGDSAMYLCATTLFQGNNEKLFFGSGTQLSVL.

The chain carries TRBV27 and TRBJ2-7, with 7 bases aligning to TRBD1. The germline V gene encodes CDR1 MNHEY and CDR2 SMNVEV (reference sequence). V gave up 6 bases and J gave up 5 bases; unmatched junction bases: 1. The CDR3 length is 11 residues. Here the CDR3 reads CASRTGNEQYF. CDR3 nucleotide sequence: TGTGCCAGCAGGACAGGGAACGAGCAGTACTTC.

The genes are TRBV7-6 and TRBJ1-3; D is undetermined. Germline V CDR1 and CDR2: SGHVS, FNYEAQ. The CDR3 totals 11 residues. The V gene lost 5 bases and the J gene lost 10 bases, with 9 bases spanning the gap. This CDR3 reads CASSKIRTIYF. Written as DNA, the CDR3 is TGTGCCAGCAGCAAAATTCGGACCATATATTTT.

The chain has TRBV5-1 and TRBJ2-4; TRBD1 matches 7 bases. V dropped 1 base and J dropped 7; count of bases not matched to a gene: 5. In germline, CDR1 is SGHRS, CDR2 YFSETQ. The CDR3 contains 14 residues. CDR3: CASSLTGTVNIQYF. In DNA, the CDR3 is TGCGCCAGCAGCTTGACAGGGACAGTTAACATTCAGTACTTC.

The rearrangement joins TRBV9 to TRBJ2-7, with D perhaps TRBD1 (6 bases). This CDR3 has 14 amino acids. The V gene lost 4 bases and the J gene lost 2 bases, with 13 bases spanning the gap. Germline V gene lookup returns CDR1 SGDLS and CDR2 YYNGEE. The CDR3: CASSTGTKAYEQYF. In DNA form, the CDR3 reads TGTGCCAGCAGCACCGGGACAAAAGCCTACGAGCAGTACTTC.

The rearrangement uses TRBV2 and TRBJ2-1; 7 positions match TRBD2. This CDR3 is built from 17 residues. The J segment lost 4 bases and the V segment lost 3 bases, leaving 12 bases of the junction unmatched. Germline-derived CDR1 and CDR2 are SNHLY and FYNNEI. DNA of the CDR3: TGTGCCAGCAGTGAGTACCGCGGGGGAGCCTTATACAATGAGCAGTTCTTC. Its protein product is CASSEYRGGALYNEQFF.

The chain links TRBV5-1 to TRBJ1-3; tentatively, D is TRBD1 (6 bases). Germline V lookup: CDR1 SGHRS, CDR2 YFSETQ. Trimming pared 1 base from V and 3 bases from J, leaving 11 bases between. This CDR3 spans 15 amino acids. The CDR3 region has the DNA TGCGCCAGCAGCTTGCCAACAGGGTATGGAAACACCATATATTTT. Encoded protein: CASSLPTGYGNTIYF. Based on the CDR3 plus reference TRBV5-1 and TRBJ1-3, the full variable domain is KAGVTQTPRYLIKTRGQQVTLSCSPISGHRSVSWYQQTPGQGLQFLFEYFSETQRNKGNFPGRFSGRQFSNSRSEMNVSTLELGDSALYLCASSLPTGYGNTIYFGEGSWLTVV.

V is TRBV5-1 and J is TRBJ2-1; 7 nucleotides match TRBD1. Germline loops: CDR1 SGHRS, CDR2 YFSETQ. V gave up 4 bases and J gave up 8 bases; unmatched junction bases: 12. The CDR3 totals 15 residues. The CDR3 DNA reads TGCGCCAGCAGCACCCACGTGACAGGGTTGGATGAGCAGTTCTTC. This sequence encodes CASSTHVTGLDEQFF.

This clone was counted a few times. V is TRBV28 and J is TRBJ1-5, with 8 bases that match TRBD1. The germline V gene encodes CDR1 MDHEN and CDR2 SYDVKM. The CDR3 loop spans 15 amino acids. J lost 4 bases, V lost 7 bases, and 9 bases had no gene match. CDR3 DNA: TGTGCCAGCACCGCACAGGGGGGCCTAAATCAGCCCCAGCATTTT. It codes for CASTAQGGLNQPQHF. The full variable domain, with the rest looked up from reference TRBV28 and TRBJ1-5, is DVKVTQSSRYLVKRTGEKVFLECVQDMDHENMFWYRQDPGLGLRLIYFSYDVKMKEKGDIPEGYSVSREKKERFSLILESASTNQTSMYLCASTAQGGLNQPQHFGDGTRLSIL.

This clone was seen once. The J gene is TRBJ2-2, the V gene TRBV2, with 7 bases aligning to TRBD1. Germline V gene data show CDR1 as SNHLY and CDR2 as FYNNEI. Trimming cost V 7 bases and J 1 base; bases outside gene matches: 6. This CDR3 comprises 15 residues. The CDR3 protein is CASIGTAKNTGELFF. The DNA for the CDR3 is TGTGCCAGCATCGGGACAGCCAAGAACACCGGGGAGCTGTTTTTT.

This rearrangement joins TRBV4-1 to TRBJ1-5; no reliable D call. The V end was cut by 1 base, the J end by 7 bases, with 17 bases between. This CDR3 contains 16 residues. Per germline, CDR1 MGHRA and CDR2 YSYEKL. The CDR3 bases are TGCGCCAGCAGCCAAGTCCCCCCAGGCTCGCGACAGCCCCAGCATTTT. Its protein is CASSQVPPGSRQPQHF.

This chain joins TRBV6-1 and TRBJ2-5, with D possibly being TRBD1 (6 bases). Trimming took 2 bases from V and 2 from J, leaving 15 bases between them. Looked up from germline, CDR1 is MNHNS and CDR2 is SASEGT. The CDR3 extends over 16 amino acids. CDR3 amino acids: CASSELVWQGQETQYF. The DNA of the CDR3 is TGTGCCAGCAGTGAACTTGTGTGGCAGGGGCAAGAGACCCAGTACTTC.

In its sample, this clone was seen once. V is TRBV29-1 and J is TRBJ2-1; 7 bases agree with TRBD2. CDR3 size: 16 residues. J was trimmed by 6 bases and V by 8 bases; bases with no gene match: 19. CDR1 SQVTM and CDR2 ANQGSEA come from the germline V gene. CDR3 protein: CSTNRLSGMGFNEQFF. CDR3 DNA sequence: TGCAGCACCAATCGACTGAGCGGGATGGGATTCAATGAGCAGTTCTTC.

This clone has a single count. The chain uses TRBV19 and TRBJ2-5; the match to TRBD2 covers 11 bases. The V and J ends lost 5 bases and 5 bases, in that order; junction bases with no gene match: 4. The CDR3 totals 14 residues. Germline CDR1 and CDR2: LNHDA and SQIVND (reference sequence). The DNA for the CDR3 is TGTGCCAGTAGTCCGGGACTAGCGGTGGAGACCCAGTACTTC. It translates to CASSPGLAVETQYF.

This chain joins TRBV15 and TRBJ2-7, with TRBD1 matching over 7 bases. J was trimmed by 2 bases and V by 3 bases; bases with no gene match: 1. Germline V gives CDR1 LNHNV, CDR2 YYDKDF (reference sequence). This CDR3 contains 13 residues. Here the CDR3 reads CATSRGQTYEQYF. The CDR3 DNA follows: TGTGCCACCAGCAGGGGACAGACCTACGAGCAGTACTTC. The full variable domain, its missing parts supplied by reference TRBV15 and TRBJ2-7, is DAMVIQNPRYQVTQFGKPVTLSCSQTLNHNVMYWYQQKSSQAPKLLFHYYDKDFNNEADTPDNFQSRRPNTSFCFLDIRSPGLGDTAMYLCATSRGQTYEQYFGPGTRLTVT.

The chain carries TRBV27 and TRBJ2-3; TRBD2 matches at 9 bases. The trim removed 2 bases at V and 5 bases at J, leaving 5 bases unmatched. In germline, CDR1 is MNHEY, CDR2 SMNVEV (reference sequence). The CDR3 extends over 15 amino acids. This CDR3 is CASSLIAGVGDTQYF. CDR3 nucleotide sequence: TGTGCCAGCAGTTTAATAGCGGGGGTGGGAGATACGCAGTATTTT.

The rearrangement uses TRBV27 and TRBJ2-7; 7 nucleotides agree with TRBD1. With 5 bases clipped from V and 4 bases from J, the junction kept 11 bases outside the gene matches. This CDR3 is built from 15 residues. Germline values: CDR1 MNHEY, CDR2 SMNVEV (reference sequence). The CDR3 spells CASSPRQGFGYEQYF. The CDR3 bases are TGTGCCAGCAGTCCTCGACAGGGTTTTGGATACGAGCAGTACTTC.